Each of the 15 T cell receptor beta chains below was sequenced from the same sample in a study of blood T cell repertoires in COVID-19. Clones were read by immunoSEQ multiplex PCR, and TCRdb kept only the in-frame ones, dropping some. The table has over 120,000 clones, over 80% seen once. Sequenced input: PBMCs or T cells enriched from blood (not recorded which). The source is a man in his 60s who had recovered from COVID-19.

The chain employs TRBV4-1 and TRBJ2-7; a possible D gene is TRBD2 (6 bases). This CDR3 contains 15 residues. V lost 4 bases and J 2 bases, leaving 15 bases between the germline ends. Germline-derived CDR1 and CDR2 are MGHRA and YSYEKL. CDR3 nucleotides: TGCGCCAGCAGCCCCGACATCGGGGGAACCTACGAGCAGTACTTC. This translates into CASSPDIGGTYEQYF.

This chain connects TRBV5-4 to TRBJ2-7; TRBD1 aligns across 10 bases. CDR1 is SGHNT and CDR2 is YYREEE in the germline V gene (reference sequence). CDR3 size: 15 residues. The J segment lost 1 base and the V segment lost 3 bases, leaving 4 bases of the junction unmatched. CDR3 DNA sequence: TGTGCCAGCAGCTCCCGGGACAGGGGATCCTACGAGCAGTACTTC. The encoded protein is CASSSRDRGSYEQYF.

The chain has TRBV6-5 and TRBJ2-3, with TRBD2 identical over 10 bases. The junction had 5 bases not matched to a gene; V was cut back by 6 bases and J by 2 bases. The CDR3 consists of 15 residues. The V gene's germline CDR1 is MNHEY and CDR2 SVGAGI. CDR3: CASSRSGGATDTQYF. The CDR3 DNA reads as TGTGCCAGCAGCCGGAGCGGGGGGGCCACAGATACGCAGTATTTT.

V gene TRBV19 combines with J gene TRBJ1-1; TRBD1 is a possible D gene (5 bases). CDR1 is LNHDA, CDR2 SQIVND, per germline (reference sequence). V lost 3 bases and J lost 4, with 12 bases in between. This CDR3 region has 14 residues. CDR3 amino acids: CASSIPGYGTEAFF. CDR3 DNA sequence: TGTGCCAGTAGTATCCCAGGGTATGGCACTGAAGCTTTCTTT.

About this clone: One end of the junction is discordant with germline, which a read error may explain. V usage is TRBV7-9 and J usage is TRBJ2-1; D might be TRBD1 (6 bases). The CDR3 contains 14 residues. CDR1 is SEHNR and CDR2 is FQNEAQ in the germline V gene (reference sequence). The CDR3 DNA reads TGTGCCAGCAGTTTCTCCCTCGTTTCGGGACATGCACTCTTC. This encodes CASSFSLVSGHALF.

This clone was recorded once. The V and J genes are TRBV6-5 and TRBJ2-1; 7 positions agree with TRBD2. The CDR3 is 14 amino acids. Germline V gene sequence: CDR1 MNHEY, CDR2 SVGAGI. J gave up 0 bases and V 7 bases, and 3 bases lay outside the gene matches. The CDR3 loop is CASISSGSYNEQFF. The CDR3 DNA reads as TGTGCCAGCATCTCTAGCGGCTCCTACAATGAGCAGTTCTTC.

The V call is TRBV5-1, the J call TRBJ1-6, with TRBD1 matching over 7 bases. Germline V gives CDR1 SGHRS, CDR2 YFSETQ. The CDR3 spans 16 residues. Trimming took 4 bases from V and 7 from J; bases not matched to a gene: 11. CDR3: CASSLDVTGRNSPLHF. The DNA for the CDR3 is TGCGCCAGCAGCCTAGACGTGACAGGGCGCAATTCACCCCTCCACTTT.

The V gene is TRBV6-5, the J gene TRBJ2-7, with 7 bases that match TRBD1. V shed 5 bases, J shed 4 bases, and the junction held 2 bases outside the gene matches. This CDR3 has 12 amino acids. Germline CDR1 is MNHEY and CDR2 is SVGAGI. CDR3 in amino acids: CASSRTGYEQYF. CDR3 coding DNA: TGTGCCAGCAGTCGGACAGGTTACGAGCAGTACTTC.

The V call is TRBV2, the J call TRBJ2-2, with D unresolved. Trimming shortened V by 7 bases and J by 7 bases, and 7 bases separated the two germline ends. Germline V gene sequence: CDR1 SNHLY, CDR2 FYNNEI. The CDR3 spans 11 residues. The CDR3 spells CASMQNGELFF. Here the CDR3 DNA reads TGTGCCAGCATGCAGAACGGGGAGCTGTTTTTT.

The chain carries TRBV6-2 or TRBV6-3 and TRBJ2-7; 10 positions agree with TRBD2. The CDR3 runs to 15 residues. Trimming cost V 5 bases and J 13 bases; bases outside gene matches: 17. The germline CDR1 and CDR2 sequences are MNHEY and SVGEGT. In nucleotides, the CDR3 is TGTGCCAGCAGTACCCAGCGGGAGGGCAACTACCCCGGATACTTC. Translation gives CASSTQREGNYPGYF.

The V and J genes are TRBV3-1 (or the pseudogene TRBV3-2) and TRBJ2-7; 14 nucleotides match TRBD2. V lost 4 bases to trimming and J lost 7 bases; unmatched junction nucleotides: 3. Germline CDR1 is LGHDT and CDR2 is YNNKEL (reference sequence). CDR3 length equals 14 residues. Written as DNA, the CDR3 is TGTGCCAGCAGCCGGGGACTAGCGGGGGATGAGCAGTACTTC. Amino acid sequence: CASSRGLAGDEQYF.

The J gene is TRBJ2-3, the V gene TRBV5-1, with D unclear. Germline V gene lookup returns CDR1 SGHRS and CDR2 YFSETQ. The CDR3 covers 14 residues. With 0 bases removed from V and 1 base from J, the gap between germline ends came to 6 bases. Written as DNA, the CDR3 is TGCGCCAGCAGCTTGGCCAGTGGCACAGATACGCAGTATTTT. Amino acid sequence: CASSLASGTDTQYF.

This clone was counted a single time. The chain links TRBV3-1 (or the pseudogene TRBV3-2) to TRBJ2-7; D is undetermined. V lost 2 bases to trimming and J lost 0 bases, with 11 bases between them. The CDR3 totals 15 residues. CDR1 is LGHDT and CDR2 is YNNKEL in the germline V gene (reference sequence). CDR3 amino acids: CASSQFFAVSYEQYF. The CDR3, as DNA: TGTGCCAGCAGCCAATTTTTTGCGGTCTCCTACGAGCAGTACTTC.

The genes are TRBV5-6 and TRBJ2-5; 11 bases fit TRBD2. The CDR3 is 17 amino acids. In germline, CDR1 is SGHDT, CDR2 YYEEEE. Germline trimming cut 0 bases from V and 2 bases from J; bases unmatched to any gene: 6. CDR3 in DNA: TGTGCCAGCAGCTTGGCCTCGACTAGCGGGATGCAAGAGACCCAGTACTTC. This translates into CASSLASTSGMQETQYF.

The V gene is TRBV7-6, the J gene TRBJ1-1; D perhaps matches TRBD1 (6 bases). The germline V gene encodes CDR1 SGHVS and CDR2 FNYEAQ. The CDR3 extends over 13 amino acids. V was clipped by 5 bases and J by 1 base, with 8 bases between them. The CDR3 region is CASSADRNTEAFF. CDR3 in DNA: TGTGCCAGCAGCGCGGACAGGAACACTGAAGCTTTCTTT.